Listed here is a single T cell receptor beta chain. TCRdb re-called the 5' RACE reads; one entry per CDR3 protein, DNA not given. The table lists 350,000 to 400,000 distinct CDR3 sequences, with around 10% in the top ten. This sample was taken from a study of T cells expressing NK-cell markers. Study in general: Eight donors were sequenced, of whom seven were HCMV-seropositive, while the remaining one was HCMV-seronegative.

The CDR3 length is 15 residues. CDR1 is MNHEY, CDR2 SMNVEV, per germline (reference sequence). The genes are TRBV27 and TRBJ1-1; no DNA is available, so the TRBD1 call from TCRdb remains unchecked. The clonotype originates from a woman between 45 and 60 years old in good health. Sequenced material: blood T cells: a sorted CD56 or NKG2C T cell subset, CD4+ or CD8+ T cells, or bulk PBMC T cells (not recorded which). The CDR3 region is CASSLSGGAGTEAFF.